The 14 T cell receptor beta chains below come from one sample, sequenced in a study of OX40 agonist ivuxolimab in advanced cancers. The table came from immunoSEQ multiplex PCR; TCRdb's copy has only in-frame clones and leaves some out. Of more than 20,000 clones detected, roughly 77% appear once; the ten largest clones hold 9.5%. The source was CD4+ or CD8+ T cells sorted from blood, collected in a trial of the OX40 agonist ivuxolimab. These receptors all stem from an adult with an advanced solid tumor such as melanoma, head and neck, liver or kidney cancer.

The chain employs TRBV5-4 and TRBJ2-6; 7 nucleotides match TRBD1. The germline CDR1 and CDR2 sequences are SGHNT and YYREEE (reference sequence). CDR3 length: 16 amino acids. With V trimmed by 5 bases and J by 2 bases, 7 bases remained unmatched. The CDR3 protein is CASSTGATAGANVLTF. The DNA of the CDR3 is TGTGCCAGCAGTACAGGGGCGACCGCTGGGGCCAACGTCCTGACTTTC.

This chain connects TRBV15 to TRBJ1-1; D may be TRBD1 (5 bases). The CDR3 totals 17 residues. V shed 5 bases and J shed 0 bases, with 19 bases lying between them. The germline V gene has CDR1 LNHNV and CDR2 YYDKDF (reference sequence). This chain's CDR3 is CATSVGAGPKMNTEAFF. The CDR3 DNA follows: TGTGCCACCAGCGTTGGGGCGGGGCCCAAAATGAACACTGAAGCTTTCTTT.

The chain uses TRBV2 and TRBJ1-1; no clear D. This CDR3 region has 13 residues. Trimming pared 2 bases from V and 4 bases from J, leaving 8 bases between. Per the germline V gene, CDR1 is SNHLY and CDR2 is FYNNEI. This chain's CDR3 is CASSESEGTEAFF. The CDR3, as DNA: TGTGCCAGCAGTGAATCTGAGGGCACTGAAGCTTTCTTT.

The V and J genes are TRBV2 and TRBJ1-5; D is perhaps TRBD1 (5 bases). V was trimmed by 4 bases and J by 9 bases, leaving 16 bases between them. The CDR3 totals 14 residues. The germline CDR1 and CDR2 sequences are SNHLY and FYNNEI. The CDR3 sequence: CASSGPAGRGPQHF. The CDR3, as DNA: TGTGCCAGCAGTGGTCCCGCGGGGCGGGGGCCCCAGCATTTT. The complete variable domain, with remaining parts taken from reference TRBV2 and TRBJ1-5, reads EPEVTQTPSHQVTQMGQEVILRCVPISNHLYFYWYRQILGQKVEFLVSFYNNEISEKSEIFDDQFSVERPDGSNFTLKIRSTKLEDSAMYFCASSGPAGRGPQHFGDGTRLSIL.

The chain carries TRBV6-5 and TRBJ1-3; D gene unclear. Trimming took off 5 bases at V and 4 bases at J, with 15 bases between the two ends. The CDR3 extends over 15 amino acids. Germline V gene sequence: CDR1 MNHEY, CDR2 SVGAGI. The CDR3 sequence: CASSPVITPGNTIYF. The CDR3 DNA reads as TGTGCCAGCAGTCCGGTGATCACTCCCGGAAACACCATATATTTT.

This chain joins TRBV5-1 and TRBJ2-5; D ambiguous. The CDR3 covers 13 residues. In germline, CDR1 is SGHRS, CDR2 YFSETQ. The V and J ends lost 0 bases and 4 bases respectively, with 7 bases between them. Here the CDR3 DNA reads TGCGCCAGCAGCTTGGAAACCGGAGAGACCCAGTACTTC. Its protein product is CASSLETGETQYF.

The chain links TRBV6-5 to TRBJ1-1; no clear D gene. With 7 bases removed from V and 1 base from J, the gap between germline ends came to 10 bases. The CDR3 totals 13 residues. Germline CDR1 MNHEY, CDR2 SVGAGI. In nucleotides, the CDR3 is TGTGCCAGCAACCGGGTAGCGAACACTGAAGCTTTCTTT. Translating gives CASNRVANTEAFF.

The sample holds one count of this clone. The chain is built from TRBV18 and TRBJ2-2, with 7 nucleotides matching TRBD1. The ends lost 5 bases at V and 2 bases at J; junction bases unmatched: 8. Germline V lookup: CDR1 KGHSH, CDR2 LQKENI. The CDR3 runs 16 residues. CDR3 sequence reads: CASSSPGTVNTGELFF. The CDR3 DNA is TGTGCCAGCTCATCTCCCGGGACAGTAAACACCGGGGAGCTGTTTTTT.

This clone came up a few times. The V gene is TRBV7-2, the J gene TRBJ2-1; TRBD1 agrees at 7 bases. This CDR3 is 13 amino acids long. The ends lost 4 bases at V and 6 bases at J; junction bases unmatched: 3. Germline lookup yields CDR1 SGHTA and CDR2 FQGNSA. The CDR3 DNA reads as TGTGCCAGCAGCTCTGGACAGGCCAATGAGCAGTTCTTC. Protein product: CASSSGQANEQFF.

The V gene is TRBV9, the J gene TRBJ2-5; 10 nucleotides line up with TRBD2. CDR3 length equals 18 residues. Germline loops: CDR1 SGDLS, CDR2 YYNGEE. V was clipped by 0 bases and J by 1 base; unmatched bases: 9. The CDR3 protein is CASSVGPDSGGVQETQYF. The CDR3 bases are TGTGCCAGCAGCGTAGGTCCCGACAGCGGGGGGGTCCAAGAGACCCAGTACTTC.

The rearrangement links TRBV6-1 to TRBJ1-5; D not certain. The germline V gene encodes CDR1 MNHNS and CDR2 SASEGT. CDR3 size: 14 residues. Trimming pared 1 base from V and 2 bases from J, leaving 6 bases between. CDR3 bases: TGTGCCAGCAGTGAAGGGGTCGGCAATCAGCCCCAGCATTTT. It translates to CASSEGVGNQPQHF.

The rearrangement uses TRBV7-3 and TRBJ2-5, with D unclear. CDR1 and CDR2 from the germline V gene are SGHTA and FQGTGA. The CDR3 runs 11 residues. V was clipped by 5 bases and J by 5 bases, with 6 bases between them. CDR3 region: CASSRKETQYF. CDR3 DNA: TGTGCCAGCAGCCGGAAGGAGACCCAGTACTTC. The full variable domain, completed using reference TRBV7-3 and TRBJ2-5, is GAGVSQTPSNKVTEKGKYVELRCDPISGHTALYWYRQSLGQGPEFLIYFQGTGAADDSGLPNDRFFAVRPEGSVSTLKIQRTERGDSAVYLCASSRKETQYFGPGTRLLVL.

In the case of this clone: The sample has other DNA sequences that encode this CDR3 too. Written as DNA, the CDR3 is TGTGCCAGCAGCTTAGGATTGGGACAGCCCCAGCATTTT. It specifies CASSLGLGQPQHF. The chain is built from TRBV7-3 and TRBJ1-5, with no clear D. Germline V gene sequence: CDR1 SGHTA, CDR2 FQGTGA. V was pared by 2 bases and J by 7 bases, with 9 bases between. The CDR3 is 13 amino acids.

The chain has TRBV25-1 and TRBJ1-2; D unresolved. CDR3 size: 13 residues. Germline assignment: CDR1 MGHDK and CDR2 SYGVNS. V lost 5 bases and J 4 bases, leaving 11 bases between the germline ends. The chain's CDR3 is CASSILDGYGYTF. The CDR3 DNA is TGTGCCAGCAGTATACTAGACGGCTATGGCTACACCTTC.